The present TCR beta chain was sequenced within a study of T cell repertoires in cytomegalovirus infection (dated by TCRdb to about 2019). Study-level background: The peptide stimulations were aimed at well-studied HLA-B-restricted epitopes as well as recently identified HLA-C-restricted CMV epitopes, whose presentation resists viral immunomodulation. The HLA type of each donor mattered for the analysis, because public TCR beta signatures pointed to carriage of CMV infection along with the matching HLA type. The investigation overall reported the following: The ex vivo response was dominated by HLA-C-restricted CMV-specific TCR beta clonotypes, which also provided the single most frequent clonotype in two of eight donors. Cumulative frequency of public TCR beta family members discriminated carriers of CMV infection plus the relevant HLA type in this cohort and an independent roughly 340-donor cohort.

This sample's treatment or condition label indicates: in vitro stimulation with specific CMV peptide epitopes to enrich CMV-specific T cells. Sequencing relied on an Illumina HiSeq 1500. Through fastp at Q25 and MiXCR, TCRdb rebuilt clones from the public reads, retaining in-frame beta chains. Every entry covers one CDR3 protein and lists the most common genes and DNA from its rows. This sample holds around 430,000 distinct CDR3 sequences; under 55% were observed only once. Around 45% of the sample is taken by the ten largest. About this clonotype: The specificity of this receptor is unknown. No clone much larger than this one lies a single base away; base qualities are absent.

The sample here was cultured PBMCs, taken from culture after CMV antigen stimulation. This TCR came from a human donor in good health (CMV status not recorded). Some clones in this sample may be carry-over from other donors' samples.

In nucleotides, the sequence is TGTGCCAGCAGCGTAGACGGGGGGGGAGAGCAGTTCTTC. Translated, this gives CASSVDGGGEQFF. Recombination joined TRBV9 with TRBJ2-1, with 8 middle bases fitting TRBD2. From the cysteine up to the phenylalanine, the CDR3 has a length of 13 residues. The read is trimmed to its CDR3 DNA, 39 bases read in frame from base 1. Relative to germline, V is missing 0 bases and J is missing 10 bases, with 3 bases of the junction outside any gene match. CDR1 and CDR2 are drawn from the germline V gene: SGDLS, YYNGEE.